The rows below give T cell receptor beta chains drawn from one sample of a study of blood T cells in healthy people across ages. Each CDR3 protein gets one entry after TCRdb re-called the 5' RACE reads with MiXCR. The table includes 950,000 to 1,200,000 distinct CDR3 sequences, more than 30% detected once. The sample consisted of blood. The receptors stem from a man aged 18 to 30 in good health. The CDR3 runs from the conserved cysteine through the conserved F or W. A D gene is named only where the DNA matches it firmly. Some rows have no size entry. The others give once, few or many, or a class for an expanded clone.

j_gene: TRBJ1-2; abundance: -; d_gene: -; v_gene: TRBV6-6; CDR3nt: TGTGCCAGCAGCTACACCAGCGGGGAAGCTAACTATGGCTACACCTTC; CDR3aa: CASSYTSGEANYGYTF
j_gene: TRBJ2-1; abundance: -; d_gene: -; v_gene: TRBV7-9; CDR3nt: TGTGCCAGCAGCTTACTGGGGGATTGGTACAATGAGCAGTTCTTC; CDR3aa: CASSLLGDWYNEQFF
j_gene: TRBJ2-5; abundance: few; d_gene: -; v_gene: TRBV27; CDR3nt: TGTGCCAGCAGTTTACAGGCCATAGGTTACCAAGAGACCCAGTACTTC; CDR3aa: CASSLQAIGYQETQYF
j_gene: TRBJ2-3; abundance: -; d_gene: -; v_gene: TRBV29-1; CDR3nt: TGCAGCGTTGACGGCGGGGCGACGGATACGCAGTATTTT; CDR3aa: CSVDGGATDTQYF
j_gene: TRBJ1-1; abundance: -; d_gene: -; v_gene: TRBV7-8; CDR3nt: TGTGCCAGCAGCCCCTGGGAACACTTGAACACTGAAGCTTTCTTT; CDR3aa: CASSPWEHLNTEAFF
j_gene: TRBJ2-3; abundance: -; d_gene: TRBD2; v_gene: TRBV4-3; CDR3nt: TGCGCCAGCAGCCAAGGGGTAGCGGGGGTCACAGATACGCAGTATTTT; CDR3aa: CASSQGVAGVTDTQYF
j_gene: TRBJ2-3; abundance: few; d_gene: TRBD2; v_gene: TRBV5-1; CDR3nt: TGCGCCAGCAGCGAAACTAGCGGGGCCGGCACAGATACGCAGTATTTT; CDR3aa: CASSETSGAGTDTQYF
j_gene: TRBJ2-3; abundance: -; d_gene: TRBD1; v_gene: TRBV7-9; CDR3nt: TGTGCCAGCAGCTTAGGGTCAGGACAGGGCACCTTATACCCCACAGATACGCAGTATTTT; CDR3aa: CASSLGSGQGTLYPTDTQYF
j_gene: TRBJ2-1; abundance: -; d_gene: -; v_gene: TRBV7-6; CDR3nt: TGTGCCAGCAGCTTAGTAAGTGGCGAGGGGCCTTACAATGAGCAGTTCTTC; CDR3aa: CASSLVSGEGPYNEQFF
j_gene: TRBJ1-4; abundance: -; d_gene: TRBD1; v_gene: TRBV28; CDR3nt: TGTGCCAGCAGTCCGGGACAGGGGTATGCAACTAATGAAAAACTGTTTTTT; CDR3aa: CASSPGQGYATNEKLFF
j_gene: TRBJ1-2; abundance: many; d_gene: -; v_gene: TRBV5-1; CDR3nt: TGCGCCAGCAGCTTATCGGACGGATATGGCTACACCTTC; CDR3aa: CASSLSDGYGYTF
j_gene: TRBJ2-5; abundance: -; d_gene: -; v_gene: TRBV12-3/TRBV12-4; CDR3nt: TGTGCCAGCAGTTTTGGGGGGAGTAGCGCCCAAGAGACCCAGTACTTC; CDR3aa: CASSFGGSSAQETQYF
j_gene: TRBJ2-3; abundance: few; d_gene: -; v_gene: TRBV12-3/TRBV12-4; CDR3nt: TGTGCCAGCAGCACGGGCCTCCCGGGGGCAGATACGCAGTATTTT; CDR3aa: CASSTGLPGADTQYF
j_gene: TRBJ1-1; abundance: -; d_gene: TRBD1; v_gene: TRBV6-6; CDR3nt: TGTGCCAGCACCCTCAGGTGGGGACAGGACACTGAAGCTTTCTTT; CDR3aa: CASTLRWGQDTEAFF
j_gene: TRBJ2-1; abundance: -; d_gene: -; v_gene: TRBV25-1; CDR3nt: TGTGCCAGCAGTTATAACATAGGTAATGAGCAGTTCTTC; CDR3aa: CASSYNIGNEQFF
j_gene: TRBJ1-2; abundance: -; d_gene: -; v_gene: TRBV7-2; CDR3nt: TGTGCCAGCAGCTTAGACCTATCCTGGGGGACTAACTATGGCTACACCTTC; CDR3aa: CASSLDLSWGTNYGYTF
j_gene: TRBJ2-3; abundance: -; d_gene: TRBD1; v_gene: TRBV7-2; CDR3nt: TGTGCCAGCAGCTTAGACGGGGACAGGGGCCGATACACAGATACGCAGTATTTT; CDR3aa: CASSLDGDRGRYTDTQYF
j_gene: TRBJ2-3; abundance: -; d_gene: -; v_gene: TRBV7-9; CDR3nt: TGTGCCAGCAGCTTAGAGGGACCCTCGGCAGATACGCAGTATTTT; CDR3aa: CASSLEGPSADTQYF
j_gene: TRBJ2-1; abundance: once; d_gene: -; v_gene: TRBV29-1; CDR3nt: TGCAGCGTTGTGATGGGGGGCGCCGGGAATGAGCAGTTCTTC; CDR3aa: CSVVMGGAGNEQFF
j_gene: TRBJ2-5; abundance: -; d_gene: -; v_gene: TRBV6-5; CDR3nt: TGTGCCAGCAAACCGGAAACTCAAGAGACCCAGTACTTC; CDR3aa: CASKPETQETQYF
j_gene: TRBJ1-6; abundance: -; d_gene: -; v_gene: TRBV20-1; CDR3nt: TGCAGTGCTCCAGACAGGACCTCTAATTCACCCCTCCACTTT; CDR3aa: CSAPDRTSNSPLHF
j_gene: TRBJ2-3; abundance: many; d_gene: -; v_gene: TRBV4-3; CDR3nt: TGCGCCAGCAGCCAAGAGGTGAGAGTATCGGCGTCGGATACGCAGTATTTT; CDR3aa: CASSQEVRVSASDTQYF
j_gene: TRBJ2-4; abundance: -; d_gene: -; v_gene: TRBV28; CDR3nt: TGTGCCAGCAGTTCCCTTCCTAGTAAAGCCAAAAACATTCAGTACTTC; CDR3aa: CASSSLPSKAKNIQYF
j_gene: TRBJ1-1; abundance: -; d_gene: TRBD1; v_gene: TRBV6-2/TRBV6-3; CDR3nt: TGTGCCAGTCAGGGGGAGTCGAGCACTGAAGCTTTCTTT; CDR3aa: CASQGESSTEAFF
j_gene: TRBJ1-1; abundance: -; d_gene: TRBD1; v_gene: TRBV5-1; CDR3nt: TGCGCAACACGGACAGGGGGAGACACTGAAGCTTTCTTT; CDR3aa: CATRTGGDTEAFF
j_gene: TRBJ2-7; abundance: few; d_gene: -; v_gene: TRBV6-2/TRBV6-3; CDR3nt: TGTGCCAGCTCCAGGACCGGGACCACCTACGAGCAGTACTTC; CDR3aa: CASSRTGTTYEQYF
j_gene: TRBJ1-2; abundance: -; d_gene: TRBD1; v_gene: TRBV30; CDR3nt: TGTGCCTGGATCGAGGGGGCGGGGGGCTACACCTTC; CDR3aa: CAWIEGAGGYTF
j_gene: TRBJ2-1; abundance: -; d_gene: -; v_gene: TRBV4-1; CDR3nt: TGCGCCAGCAGCCAGCTAGGGGTTCGCAATGAGCAGTTCTTC; CDR3aa: CASSQLGVRNEQFF
j_gene: TRBJ2-4; abundance: -; d_gene: -; v_gene: TRBV7-8; CDR3nt: TGTGCCAGCAGCTTAGGGGGGAGTGGCGCCAAAAACATTCAGTACTTC; CDR3aa: CASSLGGSGAKNIQYF
j_gene: TRBJ1-2; abundance: -; d_gene: -; v_gene: TRBV7-9; CDR3nt: TGTGCCAGCAGCCCTAGTGGGACATTGGACTATGGCTACACCTTC; CDR3aa: CASSPSGTLDYGYTF
j_gene: TRBJ2-2; abundance: -; d_gene: -; v_gene: TRBV6-5; CDR3nt: TGTGCCAGCAGTTACTCAGGGGGGATCGACACCGGGGAGCTGTTTTTT; CDR3aa: CASSYSGGIDTGELFF
j_gene: TRBJ1-1; abundance: few; d_gene: -; v_gene: TRBV15; CDR3nt: TGTGCCACCCGGGACGGTTTCATGAACACTGAAGCTTTCTTT; CDR3aa: CATRDGFMNTEAFF
j_gene: TRBJ1-2; abundance: -; d_gene: -; v_gene: TRBV20-1; CDR3nt: TGCAGTGCTTCAGGCAGGGACTGGGGCTACACCTTC; CDR3aa: CSASGRDWGYTF
j_gene: TRBJ1-2; abundance: -; d_gene: TRBD1; v_gene: TRBV20-1; CDR3nt: TGCAGTGCTAGAGGTCCCCGGGACAGGGAAACTAACTATGGCTACACCTTC; CDR3aa: CSARGPRDRETNYGYTF
j_gene: TRBJ2-5; abundance: -; d_gene: -; v_gene: TRBV7-7; CDR3nt: TGTGCCAGCAGCGGAACTCCGGGTCTTATAGAGACCCAGTACTTC; CDR3aa: CASSGTPGLIETQYF
j_gene: TRBJ2-3; abundance: few; d_gene: TRBD1; v_gene: TRBV2; CDR3nt: TGTGCCAGGGACAGGTCCGACACAGATACGCAGTATTTT; CDR3aa: CARDRSDTDTQYF
j_gene: TRBJ1-5; abundance: few; d_gene: -; v_gene: TRBV6-6; CDR3nt: TGTGCCAGCAGTCCGTCAGGTAGGAGCAATCAGCCCCAGCATTTT; CDR3aa: CASSPSGRSNQPQHF
j_gene: TRBJ2-1; abundance: -; d_gene: TRBD1; v_gene: TRBV28; CDR3nt: TGTGCCAGCACCAACAGGGGGCCGGTGAATGGGCAGTTCTTC; CDR3aa: CASTNRGPVNGQFF
j_gene: TRBJ1-1; abundance: many; d_gene: -; v_gene: TRBV4-3; CDR3nt: TGCGCCAGCAGCCAGGAGCGTACAGCTGCCCTTGAAGCTTTCTTT; CDR3aa: CASSQERTAALEAFF
j_gene: TRBJ1-2; abundance: -; d_gene: TRBD1; v_gene: TRBV20-1; CDR3nt: TGCAGTGCTAACTACAGGGGGTCCAACTGGGGGTATGGCTACACCTTC; CDR3aa: CSANYRGSNWGYGYTF
j_gene: TRBJ1-1; abundance: few; d_gene: -; v_gene: TRBV10-3; CDR3nt: TGTGCCATCAGTGAGTCACCGGGGAACACTGAAGCTTTCTTT; CDR3aa: CAISESPGNTEAFF
j_gene: TRBJ1-2; abundance: few; d_gene: -; v_gene: TRBV29-1; CDR3nt: TGCAGCGTTCAAGAGGGGCCTAACTATGGCTACACCTTC; CDR3aa: CSVQEGPNYGYTF
j_gene: TRBJ2-3; abundance: few; d_gene: TRBD2; v_gene: TRBV4-2; CDR3nt: TGTGCCAGCAGCCAAGATTGGCTAGCGGGGGGCACAGATACGCAGTATTTT; CDR3aa: CASSQDWLAGGTDTQYF
j_gene: TRBJ2-6; abundance: few; d_gene: TRBD1; v_gene: TRBV5-6; CDR3nt: TGTGCCAGCAGCTTCCGGGACAGTCTCTCTGGGGCCAACGTCCTGACTTTC; CDR3aa: CASSFRDSLSGANVLTF
j_gene: TRBJ2-3; abundance: -; d_gene: -; v_gene: TRBV5-1; CDR3nt: TGCGCCAGCAGCTCGGGCCCAACGAACGCTGGAGATACGCAGTATTTT; CDR3aa: CASSSGPTNAGDTQYF
j_gene: TRBJ1-1; abundance: -; d_gene: -; v_gene: TRBV7-9; CDR3nt: TGTGCCAGCAGCCCCCAAGAGTCCCCCTGGAACACTGAAGCTTTCTTT; CDR3aa: CASSPQESPWNTEAFF
j_gene: TRBJ2-1; abundance: -; d_gene: -; v_gene: TRBV7-9; CDR3nt: TGTGCCAGCAGCACTGAGGACGGGAAACGGGAGCAGTTCTTC; CDR3aa: CASSTEDGKREQFF
j_gene: TRBJ2-3; abundance: -; d_gene: TRBD2; v_gene: TRBV11-2; CDR3nt: TGTGCCAGCAGCTTCACTAGCGGGAGGGCCCTGTTACTTCCCACACCTCCCACAGATACGCAGTATTTT; CDR3aa: CASSFTSGRALLLPTPPTDTQYF
j_gene: TRBJ2-5; abundance: -; d_gene: -; v_gene: TRBV28; CDR3nt: TGTGCCAGCAGCATTCCCAGGGGATTAGAGACCCAGTACTTC; CDR3aa: CASSIPRGLETQYF
j_gene: TRBJ2-1; abundance: -; d_gene: -; v_gene: TRBV4-3; CDR3nt: TGCGCCAGCAGCCAAGATAGAGGCGCACCCCATGAGCAGTTCTTC; CDR3aa: CASSQDRGAPHEQFF
j_gene: TRBJ2-7; abundance: once; d_gene: -; v_gene: TRBV10-1; CDR3nt: TGCGCCAGCAGAGCCCGGGTGGACTCCTACGAGCAGTACTTC; CDR3aa: CASRARVDSYEQYF
j_gene: TRBJ2-7; abundance: few; d_gene: TRBD2; v_gene: TRBV20-1; CDR3nt: TGCAGTGCTAGAGATCCTAGCGGGGCACCCTACGAGCAGTACTTC; CDR3aa: CSARDPSGAPYEQYF
j_gene: TRBJ1-1; abundance: -; d_gene: -; v_gene: TRBV7-2; CDR3nt: TGTGCCAGCAGCCCTCGGGGAAGGAAACACCTTTGGAGCAGTGAAGCTTTCTTT; CDR3aa: CASSPRGRKHLWSSEAFF
j_gene: TRBJ1-2; abundance: -; d_gene: -; v_gene: TRBV20-1; CDR3nt: TGCAGTGCTAGTGGGGGATCGCTGCTCGGCTACACCTTC; CDR3aa: CSASGGSLLGYTF
j_gene: TRBJ2-3; abundance: -; d_gene: -; v_gene: TRBV21-1; CDR3nt: TGTGCCAGCAGCAAAGCGGGACCGAAGAACCCCACAGATACGCAGTATTTT; CDR3aa: CASSKAGPKNPTDTQYF
j_gene: TRBJ1-2; abundance: -; d_gene: -; v_gene: TRBV20-1; CDR3nt: TGCAGTGCTAGAGACCCGACAGCGAACTATGGCTACACCTTC; CDR3aa: CSARDPTANYGYTF
j_gene: TRBJ2-3; abundance: -; d_gene: -; v_gene: TRBV20-1; CDR3nt: TGCAGTGCTATAGCTTTTAGCGGAGATACGCAGTATTTT; CDR3aa: CSAIAFSGDTQYF
j_gene: TRBJ2-5; abundance: -; d_gene: TRBD2; v_gene: TRBV29-1; CDR3nt: TGCAGCGTTATGCGGGGGAGGCGAGAGCAGTACTTC; CDR3aa: CSVMRGRREQYF
j_gene: TRBJ2-5; abundance: -; d_gene: -; v_gene: TRBV10-3; CDR3nt: TGTGCCATCAGTGAAGTCCGGGAAGAGACCCAGTACTTC; CDR3aa: CAISEVREETQYF